This T cell receptor (beta chain) derives from a study of cytomegalovirus exposure and HLA in healthy donors. Study-wide points: Per a prior analysis, the majority of TCR beta V segments were productive roughly 87% or roughly 30% of the time. Common viral pathogens (according to a later analysis) appeared linked to several of the most significant clusters.

Turning to this clone: What it recognizes is unknown.

The CDR3 loop spans 16 amino acids. CDR1 LGHNA and CDR2 YSLEER come from the germline V gene. The V gene end was trimmed by 0 bases and the J gene end by 4 bases; junction bases not matched to a gene: 6. With 60 Vbeta and 13 Jbeta primers, the PCR was carried out. Assay: immunoSEQ multiplex PCR; the TCRdb copy retains only in-frame clones and omits some. The sample consists of roughly 100,000 clones, approximately 82% of them appearing once. There were likely unrecorded immune exposures, though donors were nominally healthy when sampled. This rearrangement joins TRBV4-3 to TRBJ2-3, with 8 positions matching TRBD1. The TCR sequence derives from a man aged 40-49 years in good health and CMV-seropositive. Sequencing used PBMCs. CDR3 nucleotide sequence: TGCGCCAGCAGCCAAGATCGGACAGGGTGGGCAGATACGCAGTATTTT. Its protein product is CASSQDRTGWADTQYF.